This TCR beta chain was sequenced during a study of identical twins. Trimming shortened V by 11 bases and J by 2 bases, and 15 bases separated the two germline ends. CDR1 MNHNS and CDR2 SASEGT come from the germline V gene. The CDR3 spans 14 residues. TCRdb reprocessed the 5' RACE reads via MiXCR and lists one record per CDR3 protein. The sample lists 450,000 or so distinct CDR3 sequences; approximately 25% were seen once. A further study also used this sample, focusing on T cells expressing NK-cell markers.

Input material: CD4+ T cells sorted from blood. The chain couples TRBV6-1 to TRBJ2-2; D unresolved. The TCR originated in a woman between 18 and 29 years old in good health. The CDR3 reads CASLRSANTGELFF. The CDR3 DNA sequence: TGTGCCTCCTTGAGGAGTGCCAACACCGGGGAGCTGTTTTTT.